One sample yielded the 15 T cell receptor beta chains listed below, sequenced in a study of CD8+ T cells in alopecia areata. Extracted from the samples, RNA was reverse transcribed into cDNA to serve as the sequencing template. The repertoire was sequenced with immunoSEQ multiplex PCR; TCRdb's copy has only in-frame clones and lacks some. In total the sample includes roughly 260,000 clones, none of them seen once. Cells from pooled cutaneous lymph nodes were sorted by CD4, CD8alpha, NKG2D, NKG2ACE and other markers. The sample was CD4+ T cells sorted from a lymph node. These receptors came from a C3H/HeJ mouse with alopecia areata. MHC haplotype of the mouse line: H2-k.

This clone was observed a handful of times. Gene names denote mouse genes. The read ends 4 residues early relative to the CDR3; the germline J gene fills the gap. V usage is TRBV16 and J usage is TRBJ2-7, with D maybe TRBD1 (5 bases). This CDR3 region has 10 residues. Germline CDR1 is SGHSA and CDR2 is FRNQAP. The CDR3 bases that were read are TGTGCAAGGGACAAATAT. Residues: CARDKY. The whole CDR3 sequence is CARDKYEQYF. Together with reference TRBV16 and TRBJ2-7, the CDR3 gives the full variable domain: NAGVIQTPRHKVTGKGQEATLWCEPISGHSAVFWYRQTIVQGLEFLTYFRNQAPIDDSGMPKERFSAQMPNQSHSTLKIQSTQPQDSAVYLCARDKYEQYFGPGTRLTVL.

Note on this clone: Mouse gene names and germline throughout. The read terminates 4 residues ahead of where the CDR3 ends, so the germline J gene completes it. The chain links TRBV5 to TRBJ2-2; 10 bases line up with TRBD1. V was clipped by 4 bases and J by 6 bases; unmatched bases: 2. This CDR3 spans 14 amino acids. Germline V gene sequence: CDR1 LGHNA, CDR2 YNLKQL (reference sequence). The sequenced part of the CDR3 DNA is TGTGCCAGCAGCCTCGGACAGGGGGCCGGG. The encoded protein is CASSLGQGAG. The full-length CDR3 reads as CASSLGQGAGQLYF.

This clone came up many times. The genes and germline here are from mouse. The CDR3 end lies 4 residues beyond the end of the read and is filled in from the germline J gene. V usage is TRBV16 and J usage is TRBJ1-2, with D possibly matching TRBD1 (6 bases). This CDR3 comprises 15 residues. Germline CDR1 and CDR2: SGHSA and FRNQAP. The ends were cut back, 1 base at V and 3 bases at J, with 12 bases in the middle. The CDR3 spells CASSLGGARDSDYTF. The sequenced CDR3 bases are TGTGCAAGCAGCTTAGGGGGGGCGCGGGACTCC.

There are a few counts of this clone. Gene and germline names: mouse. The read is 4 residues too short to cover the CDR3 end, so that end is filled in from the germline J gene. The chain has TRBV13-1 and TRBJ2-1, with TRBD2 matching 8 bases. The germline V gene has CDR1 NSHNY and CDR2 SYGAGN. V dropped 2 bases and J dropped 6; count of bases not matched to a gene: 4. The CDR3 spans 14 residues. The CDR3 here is CASSDWGDGAEQFF. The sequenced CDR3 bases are TGTGCCAGCAGTGACTGGGGGGATGGTGCT.

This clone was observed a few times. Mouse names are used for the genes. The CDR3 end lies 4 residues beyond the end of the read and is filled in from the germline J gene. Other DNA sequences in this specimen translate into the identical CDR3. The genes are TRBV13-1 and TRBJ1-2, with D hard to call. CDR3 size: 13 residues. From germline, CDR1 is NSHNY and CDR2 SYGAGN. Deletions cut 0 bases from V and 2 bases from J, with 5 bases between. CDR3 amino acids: CASSDDTNSDYTF. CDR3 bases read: TGTGCCAGCAGTGATGACACGAACTCC.

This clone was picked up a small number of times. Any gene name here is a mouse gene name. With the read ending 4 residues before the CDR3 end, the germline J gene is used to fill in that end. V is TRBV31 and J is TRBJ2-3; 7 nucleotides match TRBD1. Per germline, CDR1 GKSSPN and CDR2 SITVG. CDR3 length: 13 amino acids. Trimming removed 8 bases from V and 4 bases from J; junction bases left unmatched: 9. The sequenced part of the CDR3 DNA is TGTGCCCGATCAGGGGGTCTTTCAGAA. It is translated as CARSGGLSE. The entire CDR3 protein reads CARSGGLSETLYF.

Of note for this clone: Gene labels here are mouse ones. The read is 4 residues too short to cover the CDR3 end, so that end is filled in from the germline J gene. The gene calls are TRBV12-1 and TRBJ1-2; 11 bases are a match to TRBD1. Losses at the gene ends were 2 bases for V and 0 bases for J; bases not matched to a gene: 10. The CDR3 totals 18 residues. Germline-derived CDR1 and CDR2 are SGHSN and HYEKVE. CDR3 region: CASSHMPGTGGANSDYTF. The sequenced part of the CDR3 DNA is TGTGCCAGCTCTCATATGCCCGGGACAGGGGGAGCAAACTCC.

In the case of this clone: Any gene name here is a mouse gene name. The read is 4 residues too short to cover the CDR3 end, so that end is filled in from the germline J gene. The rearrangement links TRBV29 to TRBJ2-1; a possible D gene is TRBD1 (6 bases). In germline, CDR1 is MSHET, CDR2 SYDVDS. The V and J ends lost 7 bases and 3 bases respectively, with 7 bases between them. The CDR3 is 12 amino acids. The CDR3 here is CASTGVYAEQFF. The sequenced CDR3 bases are TGTGCTAGCACAGGGGTCTATGCT.

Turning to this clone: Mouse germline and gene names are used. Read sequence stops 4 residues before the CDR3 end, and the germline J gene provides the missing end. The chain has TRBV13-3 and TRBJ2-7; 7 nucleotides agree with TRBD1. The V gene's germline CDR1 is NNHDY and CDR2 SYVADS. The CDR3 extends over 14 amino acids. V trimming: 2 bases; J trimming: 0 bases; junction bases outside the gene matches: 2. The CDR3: CASSETGVSYEQYF. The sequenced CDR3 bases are TGTGCCAGCAGTGAAACAGGGGTCTCCTAT.

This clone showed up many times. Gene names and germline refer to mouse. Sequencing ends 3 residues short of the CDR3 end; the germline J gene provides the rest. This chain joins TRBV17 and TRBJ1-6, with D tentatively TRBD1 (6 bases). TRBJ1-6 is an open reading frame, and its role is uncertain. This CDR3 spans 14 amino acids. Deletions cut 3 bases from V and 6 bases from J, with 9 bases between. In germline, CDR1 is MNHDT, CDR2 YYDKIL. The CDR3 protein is CASSSRTANSPLYF. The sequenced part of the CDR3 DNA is TGTGCTAGCAGTAGTCGGACAGCTAATTCGCCC.

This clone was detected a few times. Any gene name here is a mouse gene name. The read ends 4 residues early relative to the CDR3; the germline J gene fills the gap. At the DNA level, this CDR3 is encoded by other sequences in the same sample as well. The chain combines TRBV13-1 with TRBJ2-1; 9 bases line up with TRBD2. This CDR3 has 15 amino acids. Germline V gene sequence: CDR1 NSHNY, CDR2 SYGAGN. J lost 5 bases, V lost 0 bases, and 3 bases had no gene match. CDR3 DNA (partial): TGTGCCAGCAGTGATGTGTGGGGGGGCGATGCT. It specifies CASSDVWGGDA. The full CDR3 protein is CASSDVWGGDAEQFF.

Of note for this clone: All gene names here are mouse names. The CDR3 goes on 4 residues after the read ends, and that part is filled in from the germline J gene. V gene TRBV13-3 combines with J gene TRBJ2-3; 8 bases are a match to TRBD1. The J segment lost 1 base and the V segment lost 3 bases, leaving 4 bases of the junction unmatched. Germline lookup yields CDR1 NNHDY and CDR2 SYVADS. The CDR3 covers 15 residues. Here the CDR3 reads CASSALQGGAETLYF. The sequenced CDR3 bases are TGTGCCAGCAGTGCCCTACAGGGGGGTGCAGAA.

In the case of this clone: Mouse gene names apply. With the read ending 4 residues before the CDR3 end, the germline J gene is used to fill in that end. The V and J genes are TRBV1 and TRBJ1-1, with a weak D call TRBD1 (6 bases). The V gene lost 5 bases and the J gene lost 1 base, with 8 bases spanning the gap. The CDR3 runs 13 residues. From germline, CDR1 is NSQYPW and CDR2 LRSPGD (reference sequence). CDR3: CTCSRTENTEVFF. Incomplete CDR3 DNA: TGCACCTGCAGTAGGACAGAAAACACA.

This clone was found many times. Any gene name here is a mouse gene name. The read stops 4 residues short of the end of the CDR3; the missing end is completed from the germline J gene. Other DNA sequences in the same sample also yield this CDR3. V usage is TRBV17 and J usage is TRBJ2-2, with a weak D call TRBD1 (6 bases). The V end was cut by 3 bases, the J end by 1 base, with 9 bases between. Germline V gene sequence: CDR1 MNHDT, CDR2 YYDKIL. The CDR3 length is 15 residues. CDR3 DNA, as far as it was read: TGTGCTAGCAGTAGGCGGGACAAAAACACCGGG. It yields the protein CASSRRDKNTG. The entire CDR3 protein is CASSRRDKNTGQLYF.

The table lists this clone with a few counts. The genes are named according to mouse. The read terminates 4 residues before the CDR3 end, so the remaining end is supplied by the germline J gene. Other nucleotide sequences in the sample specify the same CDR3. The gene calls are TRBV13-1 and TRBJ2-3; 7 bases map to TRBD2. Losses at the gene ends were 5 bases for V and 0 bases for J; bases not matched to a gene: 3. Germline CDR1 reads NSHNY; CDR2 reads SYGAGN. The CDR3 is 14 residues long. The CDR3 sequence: CASRLWGSAETLYF. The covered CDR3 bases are TGTGCCAGCAGACTCTGGGGGAGTGCAGAA.